The 20 T cell receptor beta chains below come from one sample, sequenced in a study of blood T cell repertoires in COVID-19. Sequencing was performed with immunoSEQ multiplex PCR; in TCRdb, only in-frame clones are kept and a portion is missing. Of fewer than 200,000 clones listed, about 85% are singletons. The sample comprised peripheral blood. These receptors were collected from a woman in her fifties or sixties with COVID-19, enrolled during active disease.

Only one count was recorded for this clone. V gene TRBV2 combines with J gene TRBJ1-5, with D unclear. V lost 4 bases and J lost 3, with 7 bases in between. This CDR3 spans 13 amino acids. Germline loops: CDR1 SNHLY, CDR2 FYNNEI. The CDR3 DNA reads as TGTGCCAGCAGTGGGGAGGTCAATCAGCCCCAGCATTTT. Protein sequence: CASSGEVNQPQHF.

The rearrangement links TRBV2 to TRBJ2-1; D is perhaps TRBD1 (6 bases). Trimming removed 4 bases at V and 7 bases at J, with 20 bases between. The CDR3 spans 16 residues. Germline CDR1 reads SNHLY; CDR2 reads FYNNEI. In nucleotides, the CDR3 is TGTGCCAGCAGTGCGCGACAGGTAACACACACGAATGAGCAGTTCTTC. It translates to CASSARQVTHTNEQFF. The full variable domain, in which reference TRBV2 and TRBJ2-1 provide the parts outside the CDR3, is EPEVTQTPSHQVTQMGQEVILRCVPISNHLYFYWYRQILGQKVEFLVSFYNNEISEKSEIFDDQFSVERPDGSNFTLKIRSTKLEDSAMYFCASSARQVTHTNEQFFGPGTRLTVL.

The rearrangement links TRBV19 to TRBJ1-3, with D possibly being TRBD1 (6 bases). This CDR3 is 15 amino acids long. Trimming left V 3 bases short and J 4 bases short, with 13 bases between. The germline V gene has CDR1 LNHDA and CDR2 SQIVND (reference sequence). Written as DNA, the CDR3 is TGTGCCAGTAGTATGAGGGGGATCTTCGGAAACACCATATATTTT. It encodes CASSMRGIFGNTIYF.

The genes are TRBV6-1 and TRBJ2-7; possibly TRBD2 for D (5 bases). The CDR3 spans 14 residues. The V end lost 0 bases, the J end lost 0 bases, and 6 bases lay between the germline ends. Per germline, CDR1 MNHNS and CDR2 SASEGT. For the CDR3, the DNA is TGTGCCAGCAGTGAAGCCGGGATCTCCTACGAGCAGTACGTC. Amino acids: CASSEAGISYEQYV.

The V and J genes are TRBV5-1 and TRBJ1-2, with a possible D match to TRBD1 (6 bases). The V end was cut by 0 bases, the J end by 8 bases, with 17 bases between. The CDR3 is 15 residues long. Germline CDR1 reads SGHRS; CDR2 reads YFSETQ. In DNA form, the CDR3 reads TGCGCCAGCAGCTTGGAACAGCCCTTCCAGGGGGGCTACACCTTC. This gives the protein CASSLEQPFQGGYTF.

V gene TRBV10-2 combines with J gene TRBJ1-2; D is uncertain. The CDR3 length is 16 residues. Deletions cut 3 bases from V and 3 bases from J, with 17 bases between. The germline V gene has CDR1 WSHSY and CDR2 SAAADI. CDR3 loop: CASSEGWETTHYGYTF. CDR3 nucleotides: TGCGCCAGCAGTGAAGGGTGGGAGACTACCCACTATGGCTACACCTTC.

This clone came up many times. The genes are TRBV29-1 and TRBJ2-2; perhaps TRBD1 as D (6 bases). V lost 7 bases to trimming and J lost 1 base, with 10 bases between them. CDR1 is SQVTM and CDR2 is ANQGSEA in the germline V gene. The CDR3 covers 13 residues. The CDR3 region is CSAEQGNTGELFF. As DNA, the CDR3 is TGCAGCGCCGAACAGGGGAACACCGGGGAGCTGTTTTTT.

The gene calls are TRBV15 and TRBJ2-5, with 7 bases matching TRBD1. This CDR3 is 15 amino acids long. V lost 0 bases and J lost 5; bases outside the gene matches: 6. The germline V gene encodes CDR1 LNHNV and CDR2 YYDKDF (reference sequence). The CDR3 nucleotides read TGTGCCACCAGCAGAGATCGGAACAGGGGCGAGACCCAGTACTTC. Translation: CATSRDRNRGETQYF.

DNA of the CDR3: TGTGCCAGCAGCCTGGGACTAGCGGGAGATGGTGAGCAGTTCTTC. It specifies CASSLGLAGDGEQFF. The J gene is TRBJ2-1, the V gene TRBV5-4, with 14 bases fitting TRBD2. The trim removed 4 bases at V and 9 bases at J, leaving 6 bases unmatched. The CDR3 totals 15 residues. The germline V gene has CDR1 SGHNT and CDR2 YYREEE (reference sequence).

The chain links TRBV7-2 to TRBJ1-6, with a tentative D call TRBD1 (5 bases). V lost 5 bases to trimming and J lost 7 bases, with 18 bases between them. The CDR3 loop spans 16 amino acids. The germline V gene encodes CDR1 SGHTA and CDR2 FQGNSA. The CDR3 loop is CASSPRGRARNSPLHF. The DNA of the CDR3 is TGTGCCAGCAGCCCCCGGGGGAGGGCAAGGAATTCACCCCTCCACTTT.

A note on this clone: Other nucleotide sequences in the sample specify the same CDR3. This chain joins TRBV5-4 and TRBJ2-1; D is undetermined. Germline loops: CDR1 SGHNT, CDR2 YYREEE (reference sequence). V was cut by 0 bases and J by 4 bases, with 8 bases left in between. The CDR3 runs 14 residues. The CDR3 bases are TGTGCCAGCAGCTTGGACTCGAGTTACAATGAGCAGTTCTTC. Translating it yields CASSLDSSYNEQFF.

The rearrangement uses TRBV29-1 and TRBJ1-1, with 8 bases that match TRBD1. The germline CDR1 and CDR2 sequences are SQVTM and ANQGSEA. The CDR3 contains 17 residues. V shed 4 bases, J shed 2 bases, and the junction held 15 bases outside the gene matches. CDR3 residues: CSVVNPAGGLFNTEAFF. The CDR3 DNA follows: TGCAGCGTTGTAAACCCGGCAGGGGGCCTTTTTAACACTGAAGCTTTCTTT.

This clone was counted a single time. The chain is built from TRBV19 and TRBJ1-1, with TRBD1 matching 9 bases. Germline CDR1 is LNHDA and CDR2 is SQIVND (reference sequence). This CDR3 region has 14 residues. Germline trimming cut 3 bases from V and 4 bases from J; bases unmatched to any gene: 3. This chain's CDR3 is CASSMDRGATEAFF. The CDR3 DNA is TGTGCCAGTAGTATGGACAGGGGCGCCACTGAAGCTTTCTTT.

This clone has only one observation. The V and J genes are TRBV27 and TRBJ2-2; maybe TRBD2 (5 bases). Trimming pared 4 bases from V and 1 base from J, leaving 10 bases between. CDR3 length: 15 amino acids. Germline V gives CDR1 MNHEY, CDR2 SMNVEV (reference sequence). The CDR3 sequence: CASSSRTGNTGELFF. CDR3 coding DNA: TGTGCCAGCAGTTCCCGGACTGGGAACACCGGGGAGCTGTTTTTT.

This clone came up a few times. CDR3 in DNA: TGTGCCAGCAGCTTAAACCCGACACTTAGCACAGATACGCAGTATTTT. Translation: CASSLNPTLSTDTQYF. V and J are TRBV7-9 and TRBJ2-3; D is unclear. V lost 2 bases, J lost 0 bases, and 12 bases lay in between. Germline CDR1 and CDR2: SEHNR and FQNEAQ (reference sequence). This CDR3 is 16 amino acids long. Full variable domain (outside the CDR3, taken from reference TRBV7-9 and TRBJ2-3): DTGVSQNPRHKITKRGQNVTFRCDPISEHNRLYWYRQTLGQGPEFLTYFQNEAQLEKSRLLSDRFSAERPKGSFSTLEIQRTEQGDSAMYLCASSLNPTLSTDTQYFGPGTRLTVL.

The V call is TRBV15, the J call TRBJ2-1; D remains unclear. The V end lost 0 bases, the J end lost 10 bases, and 7 bases lay between the germline ends. This CDR3 comprises 12 residues. Per the germline V gene, CDR1 is LNHNV and CDR2 is YYDKDF (reference sequence). CDR3 bases: TGTGCCACCAGCAGAGATCAGTGGGAGCAGTTCTTC. Encoded protein: CATSRDQWEQFF.

The CDR3 region is CASSGQTGTPLSSYNSPLHF. For the CDR3, the DNA is TGTGCCAGCAGCGGACAGACAGGAACGCCCTTGAGCTCCTATAATTCACCCCTCCACTTT. The V call is TRBV9, the J call TRBJ1-6; TRBD1 might be the D (6 bases). Germline CDR1 is SGDLS and CDR2 is YYNGEE. The germline V and J ends were trimmed by 3 bases and 0 bases, with 22 bases remaining between them. This CDR3 comprises 20 residues.

The chain employs TRBV27 and TRBJ2-1, with D possibly being TRBD2 (6 bases). V was cut by 3 bases and J by 7 bases, with 13 bases left in between. The CDR3 contains 14 residues. Germline V CDR1 and CDR2: MNHEY, SMNVEV (reference sequence). The CDR3 bases are TGTGCCAGCAGTTTGACTGCGGGGCGAAATGAGCAGTTCTTC. It specifies CASSLTAGRNEQFF.

The V gene is TRBV6-1, the J gene TRBJ1-2, with D unresolved. V was clipped by 0 bases and J by 0 bases, with 11 bases between them. Germline-derived CDR1 and CDR2 are MNHNS and SASEGT. The CDR3 runs to 16 residues. Here the CDR3 reads CASSEAWQKANYGYTF. In nucleotides, the CDR3 is TGTGCCAGCAGTGAAGCTTGGCAGAAAGCTAACTATGGCTACACCTTC.

This chain connects TRBV5-6 to TRBJ1-3, with D uncertain. This CDR3 region has 16 residues. V was cut by 2 bases and J by 0 bases, with 12 bases left in between. Germline V gene lookup returns CDR1 SGHDT and CDR2 YYEEEE. The CDR3 DNA reads TGTGCCAGCAGCTTTCCCACAGCACCCTCTGGAAACACCATATATTTT. Translating gives CASSFPTAPSGNTIYF. Together with reference TRBV5-6 and TRBJ1-3, the CDR3 gives the full variable domain: DAGVTQSPTHLIKTRGQQVTLRCSPKSGHDTVSWYQQALGQGPQFIFQYYEEEERQRGNFPDRFSGHQFPNYSSELNVNALLLGDSALYLCASSFPTAPSGNTIYFGEGSWLTVV.